The source of this TCR beta chain is a study of shared clonotypes between healthy human individuals. Turning to the study itself: The donor group consisted of a couple of women and a few men, aged 18 to 49.

Remarks on this clone: Its antigen is as yet unknown.

Method: immunoSEQ multiplex PCR; TCRdb's copy keeps in-frame clones and lacks some. The sample lists 2 million to 3 million clones, 80% to 95% occurring once. Study observations and caveats: Among the subsets, naive ones generally showed larger estimated richness than memory ones. Few donors restricted represented genetic and exposure-history diversity. Rarefaction analysis demonstrated incomplete sorted-subset sequencing notwithstanding large depth.

Trimming took off 4 bases at V and 1 base at J, with 15 bases between the two ends. This CDR3 spans 15 amino acids. From germline, CDR1 is SGHRS and CDR2 YFSETQ. The sequence was collected from a man aged 18 to 29 in good health. Some clones in this sample may be carry-over from other donors' samples. The chain recombines TRBV5-1 with TRBJ2-7, with D hard to call. The sample taken for sequencing was naive CD4+ T cells from PBMCs. The subset denotes: CD45RA+ positively selected. The chain's CDR3 is CASSLLPSYSYEQYF. The CDR3 nucleotides read TGCGCCAGCAGCCTGCTTCCTAGTTATTCCTACGAGCAGTACTTC.